The text below deals with one TCR beta chain. Antigen unknown. Clones were sequenced by immunoSEQ multiplex PCR, and TCRdb holds only the in-frame ones, with some missing. The profile covers 70,000 to 75,000 clones, with about 86% appearing a single time and 0.9% to 1.2% taken by the ten largest. This record belongs to a study of OX40 agonist ivuxolimab in advanced cancers. It was autoimmune disease history or systemic immunosuppression that excluded patients. Study-wide results and limits: The antigen specificity of the peripheral T cells (those that were expanded) was not determined. Blood T cells, both CD4+ and CD8+, expanded clonally by week 6 at 0.1 to 3.0 mg/kg.

The sample consisted of CD4+ or CD8+ T cells sorted from blood, taken in a trial of the OX40 agonist ivuxolimab. The sequence was obtained from an adult with an advanced solid tumor such as melanoma, head and neck, liver or kidney cancer.

The CDR3 spells CASSEELQGVFGYTF. The CDR3 nucleotides are TGTGCCAGCAGTGAAGAGTTACAGGGGGTCTTTGGCTACACCTTC. The V call is TRBV6-1, the J call TRBJ1-2; 8 bases agree with TRBD1. Germline CDR1 and CDR2: MNHNS and SASEGT. This CDR3 contains 15 residues. The V segment lost 1 base and the J segment 7 bases; nucleotides outside the gene matches: 8.